These 23 T cell receptor beta chains originate from one sample sequenced in a study of T cells after yellow fever vaccination. TCRdb re-called the 5' RACE reads through MiXCR, storing one row per CDR3 protein. The sample carries fewer than 500,000 distinct CDR3 sequences, 15% to 20% recorded once. The sample was PBMCs, taken before the yellow fever booster vaccination. The receptors derive from a man aged 18-30 years who received the YFV17D yellow fever vaccine.

This clonotype was detected only once. The chain couples TRBV7-9 to TRBJ2-7; 9 nucleotides agree with TRBD1. The V gene end was trimmed by 7 bases and the J gene end by 3 bases; junction bases not matched to a gene: 4. CDR1 and CDR2 (germline): SEHNR, FQNEAQ (reference sequence). CDR3 size: 13 residues. The CDR3 bases are TGTGCCAGCACGGACAGGGGAGGCTACGAGCAGTACTTC. Its protein is CASTDRGGYEQYF.

This clonotype was seen many times. This chain links TRBV7-2 with TRBJ2-1, with unresolved D. Trimming took off 4 bases at V and 7 bases at J, with 8 bases between the two ends. This CDR3 is 12 amino acids long. Germline V gene data show CDR1 as SGHTA and CDR2 as FQGNSA. CDR3 DNA: TGTGCCAGCAGCTCTTACAATAATGAGCAGTTCTTC. Its protein product is CASSSYNNEQFF.

J is TRBJ2-5 and V is TRBV7-9, with D possibly being TRBD1 or TRBD2 (5 bases each). In germline, CDR1 is SEHNR, CDR2 FQNEAQ (reference sequence). The CDR3 extends over 15 amino acids. V shed 3 bases and J shed 2 bases, with 13 bases lying between them. The CDR3 reads CASSFSVGVQETQYF. CDR3 DNA sequence: TGTGCCAGCAGCTTTTCGGTGGGGGTGCAAGAGACCCAGTACTTC.

This clonotype was counted between two and nine times. The chain couples TRBV28 to TRBJ1-5; D is undetermined. The CDR3 is made up of 15 amino acids. V was trimmed by 6 bases and J by 2 bases, leaving 14 bases between them. Germline V gene lookup returns CDR1 MDHEN and CDR2 SYDVKM. In DNA form, the CDR3 reads TGTGCCAGCAGGAATAGGGTTGAGGGCAATCAGCCCCAGCATTTT. Its translation is CASRNRVEGNQPQHF.

This clonotype was observed a handful of times. V is TRBV10-3 and J is TRBJ2-1; the D is unclear. From germline, CDR1 is ENHRY and CDR2 SYGVKD. With 3 bases removed from V and 3 bases from J, the gap between germline ends came to 3 bases. The CDR3 runs 12 residues. CDR3 protein: CAISDYYNEQFF. The CDR3 coding sequence is TGTGCCATCAGTGACTACTACAATGAGCAGTTCTTC.

This clonotype has a handful of counts. V gene TRBV4-1 combines with J gene TRBJ2-3; the D is unclear. Per the germline V gene, CDR1 is MGHRA and CDR2 is YSYEKL. Trimming stripped 3 bases from V and 8 bases from J, with 15 bases between. CDR3 length: 14 amino acids. The CDR3 DNA is TGCGCCAGCAGCCAGAATCTCCCCCAGGTTACGCAGTATTTT. It is translated as CASSQNLPQVTQYF.

V usage is TRBV7-9 and J usage is TRBJ1-1; D might be TRBD1 (6 bases). The V end lost 1 base, the J end lost 11 bases, and 11 bases lay between the germline ends. The V gene's germline CDR1 is SEHNR and CDR2 FQNEAQ (reference sequence). The CDR3 sequence is 12 residues long. The CDR3 spells CASSLGMRGAFF. In DNA form, the CDR3 reads TGTGCCAGCAGCTTAGGGATGAGGGGGGCTTTCTTT.

This sequence joins TRBV30 and TRBJ2-1; 7 bases agree with TRBD2. This CDR3 region has 14 residues. Trimming removed 1 base from V and 0 bases from J; junction bases left unmatched: 0. The germline CDR1 and CDR2 sequences are GTSNPN and SVGIG (reference sequence). The CDR3 DNA sequence: TGTGCCTGGAGTGGCGGGAGCTCCTACAATGAGCAGTTCTTC. Its protein product is CAWSGGSSYNEQFF. Together with reference TRBV30 and TRBJ2-1, the CDR3 gives the full variable domain: SQTIHQWPATLVQPVGSPLSLECTVEGTSNPNLYWYRQAAGRGLQLLFYSVGIGQISSEVPQNLSASRPQDRQFILSSKKLLLSDSGFYLCAWSGGSSYNEQFFGPGTRLTVL.

This clonotype occurred a few times. V gene TRBV11-2 combines with J gene TRBJ1-1; 7 bases fit TRBD1. Germline trimming cut 7 bases from V and 0 bases from J; bases unmatched to any gene: 17. This CDR3 region has 18 residues. CDR1 and CDR2 (germline): SGHAT, FQNNGV. In DNA, the CDR3 is TGTGCCAGCACCCGGATCCGGACAGGCAGCGGCTTGAACACTGAAGCTTTCTTT. Translating gives CASTRIRTGSGLNTEAFF.

This rearrangement joins TRBV7-2 to TRBJ1-2; 8 nucleotides align to TRBD1. V was pared by 5 bases and J by 7 bases, with 6 bases of the junction left unmatched. Germline CDR1 SGHTA, CDR2 FQGNSA. The CDR3 loop spans 13 amino acids. CDR3 residues: CASSLTGDRGYTF. The CDR3 DNA reads as TGTGCCAGCAGCCTGACAGGGGATCGTGGCTACACCTTC.

This rearrangement joins TRBV19 to TRBJ2-2, with a possible D match to TRBD1 (6 bases). CDR3 size: 15 residues. V lost 5 bases and J lost 0, with 10 bases in between. Germline V gives CDR1 LNHDA, CDR2 SQIVND (reference sequence). The CDR3 coding sequence is TGTGCCAGTAGTGCGGACAGCCCGAACACCGGGGAGCTGTTTTTT. Its translation: CASSADSPNTGELFF. Full variable domain (remainder filled in from reference TRBV19 and TRBJ2-2): DGGITQSPKYLFRKEGQNVTLSCEQNLNHDAMYWYRQDPGQGLRLIYYSQIVNDFQKGDIAEGYSVSREKKESFPLTVTSAQKNPTAFYLCASSADSPNTGELFFGEGSRLTVL.

This clonotype appeared a few times. The V and J genes are TRBV7-2 and TRBJ2-7; possibly TRBD1 for D (6 bases). Germline CDR1 and CDR2: SGHTA and FQGNSA. The length of the CDR3 is 14 residues. Trimming pared 3 bases from V and 0 bases from J, leaving 9 bases between. DNA for the CDR3: TGTGCCAGCAGCTTTGGGGGCTTCTCCTACGAGCAGTACTTC. Translated, it gives CASSFGGFSYEQYF. Full variable domain (rest looked up from reference TRBV7-2 and TRBJ2-7): GAGVSQSPSNKVTEKGKDVELRCDPISGHTALYWYRQSLGQGLEFLIYFQGNSAPDKSGLPSDRFSAERTGGSVSTLTIQRTQQEDSAVYLCASSFGGFSYEQYFGPGTRLTVT.

This clonotype was seen only a few times. This chain links TRBV7-9 with TRBJ1-2, with D possibly being TRBD1 (6 bases). In germline, CDR1 is SEHNR, CDR2 FQNEAQ (reference sequence). There are 15 residues in the CDR3. V dropped 5 bases and J dropped 5 bases, with 18 bases sitting between them. This CDR3 reads CASSNGQPRLYGYTF. CDR3 DNA sequence: TGTGCCAGCAGCAACGGACAGCCCCGGCTTTATGGCTACACCTTC.

There are a few counts of this clonotype. The genes are TRBV5-6 and TRBJ1-1, with TRBD1 matching over 7 bases. The ends lost 4 bases at V and 1 base at J; junction bases unmatched: 7. Germline-derived CDR1 and CDR2 are SGHDT and YYEEEE. This CDR3 is built from 15 residues. The CDR3 is CASSPTTGRNTEAFF. The CDR3 bases are TGTGCCAGCAGCCCGACGACAGGGAGGAACACTGAAGCTTTCTTT.

This clonotype was counted between two and nine times. The chain is built from TRBV4-2 and TRBJ1-4; D is unresolved. CDR3 length equals 16 residues. The germline gives CDR1 LGHNA, CDR2 YNFKEQ. V lost 0 bases and J lost 0, with 8 bases in between. The CDR3 reads CASSQDFQATNEKLFF. In DNA, the CDR3 is TGTGCCAGCAGCCAAGATTTTCAAGCAACTAATGAAAAACTGTTTTTT.

The sample holds a few counts of this clonotype. The chain joins TRBV7-9 to TRBJ2-2; D is tentatively TRBD1 or TRBD2 (5 bases each). The CDR3 loop spans 17 amino acids. Germline lookup yields CDR1 SEHNR and CDR2 FQNEAQ (reference sequence). V lost 5 bases and J lost 2, with 18 bases in between. Written as DNA, the CDR3 is TGTGCCAGCAGCCACAGGCCTACGGGGCCCAACACCGGGGAGCTGTTTTTT. This gives the protein CASSHRPTGPNTGELFF. Supplemented by reference TRBV7-9 and TRBJ2-2, the full variable domain reads DTGVSQNPRHKITKRGQNVTFRCDPISEHNRLYWYRQTLGQGPEFLTYFQNEAQLEKSRLLSDRFSAERPKGSFSTLEIQRTEQGDSAMYLCASSHRPTGPNTGELFFGEGSRLTVL.

There are a few counts of this clonotype. The J gene is TRBJ2-3, the V gene TRBV4-1, with TRBD2 identical over 9 bases. V shed 0 bases and J 6 bases; nucleotides not matched to a gene: 10. The germline V gene has CDR1 MGHRA and CDR2 YSYEKL. This CDR3 is built from 17 residues. The CDR3 nucleotides read TGCGCCAGCAGCCAAGAGTGGGCGGGGGGGCGTCCGGATACGCAGTATTTT. Translation: CASSQEWAGGRPDTQYF.

The chain recombines TRBV27 with TRBJ2-5; 7 positions agree with TRBD1. The CDR3 covers 14 residues. The germline gives CDR1 MNHEY, CDR2 SMNVEV (reference sequence). After removal of 6 bases from V and 4 bases from J, the junction contained 8 bases not matched to a gene. The CDR3 is CASRMTGLRETQYF. The DNA of the CDR3 is TGTGCCAGCAGAATGACAGGGTTGAGAGAGACCCAGTACTTC.

V and J are TRBV7-3 and TRBJ2-6; 7 nucleotides agree with TRBD1. The CDR3 is 16 amino acids. The germline gives CDR1 SGHTA, CDR2 FQGTGA. Germline trimming cut 5 bases from V and 2 bases from J; bases unmatched to any gene: 6. CDR3 DNA sequence: TGTGCCAGCAGCCTACAGGGGACCCCTGGGGCCAACGTCCTGACTTTC. Amino acids: CASSLQGTPGANVLTF.

The sample holds a few counts of this clonotype. The gene calls are TRBV12-3 or TRBV12-4 and TRBJ2-2; no clear D gene. CDR3 length equals 13 residues. The V and J ends lost 3 bases and 5 bases respectively, with 7 bases between them. The CDR3 nucleotides read TGTGCCAGCAGTTTCCCGCTTACCGGGGAGCTGTTTTTT. Translating it yields CASSFPLTGELFF.

The V and J genes are TRBV28 and TRBJ1-6; 7 nucleotides line up with TRBD1. This CDR3 is 15 amino acids long. Per the germline V gene, CDR1 is MDHEN and CDR2 is SYDVKM. V dropped 5 bases and J dropped 6; count of bases not matched to a gene: 7. The CDR3 protein is CASSLQGRGNSPLHF. For the CDR3, the DNA is TGTGCCAGCAGTCTACAGGGGAGGGGTAATTCACCCCTCCACTTT.

This clonotype showed up just a few times. The CDR3 loop reads CASSDDNDRGPPETQYF. The CDR3 coding sequence is TGTGCCAGCAGTGACGACAACGACAGGGGGCCTCCAGAGACCCAGTACTTC. The V call is TRBV6-1, the J call TRBJ2-5; 10 bases are a match to TRBD1. The CDR3 sequence is 17 residues long. Germline V gene data show CDR1 as MNHNS and CDR2 as SASEGT. V dropped 3 bases and J dropped 4; count of bases not matched to a gene: 11.

The rearrangement joins TRBV15 to TRBJ2-7; 9 bases map to TRBD2. The CDR3 covers 16 residues. With V trimmed by 1 base and J by 4 bases, 8 bases remained unmatched. The germline CDR1 and CDR2 sequences are LNHNV and YYDKDF (reference sequence). In nucleotides, the CDR3 is TGTGCCACCAGCAGAGGGACTAGCGATTCGCCTTACGAGCAGTACTTC. Protein sequence: CATSRGTSDSPYEQYF. The variable domain in full, completed from reference TRBV15 and TRBJ2-7, reads DAMVIQNPRYQVTQFGKPVTLSCSQTLNHNVMYWYQQKSSQAPKLLFHYYDKDFNNEADTPDNFQSRRPNTSFCFLDIRSPGLGDTAMYLCATSRGTSDSPYEQYFGPGTRLTVT.